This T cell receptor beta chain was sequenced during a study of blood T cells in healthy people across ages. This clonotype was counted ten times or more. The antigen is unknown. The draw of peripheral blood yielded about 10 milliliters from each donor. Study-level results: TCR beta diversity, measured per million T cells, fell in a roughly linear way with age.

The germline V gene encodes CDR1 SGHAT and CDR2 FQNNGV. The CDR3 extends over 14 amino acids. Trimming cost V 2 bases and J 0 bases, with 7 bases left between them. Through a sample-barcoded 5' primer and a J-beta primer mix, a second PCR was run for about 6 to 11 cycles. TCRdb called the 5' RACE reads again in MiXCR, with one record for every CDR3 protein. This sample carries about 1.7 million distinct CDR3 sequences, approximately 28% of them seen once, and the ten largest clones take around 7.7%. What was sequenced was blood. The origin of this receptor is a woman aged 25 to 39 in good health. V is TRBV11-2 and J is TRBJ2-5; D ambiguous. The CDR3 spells CASSLFGYQETQYF. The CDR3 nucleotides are TGTGCCAGCAGCTTATTTGGATACCAAGAGACCCAGTACTTC.